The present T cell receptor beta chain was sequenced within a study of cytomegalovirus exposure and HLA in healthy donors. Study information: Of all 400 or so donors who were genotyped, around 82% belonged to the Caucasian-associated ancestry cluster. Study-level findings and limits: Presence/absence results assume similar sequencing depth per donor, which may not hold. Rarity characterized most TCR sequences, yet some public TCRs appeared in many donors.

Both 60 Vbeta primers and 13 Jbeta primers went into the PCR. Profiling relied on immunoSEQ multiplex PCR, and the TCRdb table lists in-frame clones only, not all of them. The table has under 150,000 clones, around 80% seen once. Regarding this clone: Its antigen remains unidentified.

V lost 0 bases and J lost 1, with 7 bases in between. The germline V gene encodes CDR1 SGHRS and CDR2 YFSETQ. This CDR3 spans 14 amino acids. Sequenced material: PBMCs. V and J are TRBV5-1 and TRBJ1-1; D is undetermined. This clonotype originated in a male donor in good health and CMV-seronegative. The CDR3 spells CASSLARRNTEAFF. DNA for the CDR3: TGCGCCAGCAGCTTGGCCCGCAGGAACACTGAAGCTTTCTTT.